Listed below are T cell receptor beta chains from one sample, sequenced in a study of blood T cell repertoires in COVID-19. TCRdb's table, derived via immunoSEQ multiplex PCR, lists solely in-frame clones and lacks some. This sample has about 260,000 clones, with approximately 91% found just once. The sample comprised peripheral blood. Receptors were obtained from a young woman with COVID-19, enrolled during active disease. Each CDR3 is given with its conserved first and last residue. A D gene is named only where the DNA matches it firmly. A row's size may be missing; if present it is once, few, many or a size class.

j_gene: TRBJ1-1; v_gene: TRBV19; abundance: once; d_gene: NA; CDR3aa: CASSVTGGKAEAFF; CDR3nt: TGTGCCAGTAGCGTGACGGGGGGCAAGGCTGAAGCTTTCTTT
j_gene: TRBJ1-5; v_gene: TRBV24-1; abundance: once; d_gene: NA; CDR3aa: CATSDRSGAINQPQHF; CDR3nt: TGTGCCACCAGTGATAGGTCAGGGGCGATCAATCAGCCCCAGCATTTT
j_gene: TRBJ2-7; v_gene: TRBV28; abundance: few; d_gene: NA; CDR3aa: CASSSFYEQYF; CDR3nt: TGTGCCAGCAGTTCCTTCTACGAGCAGTACTTC
j_gene: TRBJ2-5; v_gene: TRBV9; abundance: NA; d_gene: NA; CDR3aa: CASSATETQYF; CDR3nt: TGTGCCAGCAGCGCTACGGAGACCCAGTACTTC
j_gene: TRBJ1-2; v_gene: TRBV5-1; abundance: NA; d_gene: NA; CDR3aa: CASSDRTGRGYTF; CDR3nt: TGCGCCAGCAGCGACCGCACGGGTCGCGGCTACACCTTC
j_gene: TRBJ1-4; v_gene: TRBV19; abundance: once; d_gene: NA; CDR3aa: CASSFRSRREKLFF; CDR3nt: TGTGCCAGTAGTTTCCGCTCCCGTCGGGAAAAACTGTTTTTT
j_gene: TRBJ2-3; v_gene: TRBV4-1; abundance: once; d_gene: TRBD2; CDR3aa: CASSPTRPGLFTDTQYF; CDR3nt: TGCGCCAGCAGCCCAACCCGGCCGGGACTATTCACAGATACGCAGTATTTT
j_gene: TRBJ2-7; v_gene: TRBV28; abundance: NA; d_gene: TRBD1; CDR3aa: CASSRDRASYEQYF; CDR3nt: TGTGCCAGCAGTCGTGACAGGGCCTCCTACGAGCAGTACTTC
j_gene: TRBJ1-4; v_gene: TRBV29-1; abundance: NA; d_gene: NA; CDR3aa: CSGGSDGGGKLFF; CDR3nt: TGCAGCGGCGGGAGCGACGGCGGGGGAAAACTGTTTTTT
j_gene: TRBJ2-3; v_gene: TRBV28; abundance: NA; d_gene: NA; CDR3aa: CASSFSLDTQYF; CDR3nt: TGTGCCAGCAGTTTTTCTCTAGATACGCAGTATTTT
j_gene: TRBJ1-2; v_gene: TRBV5-3; abundance: NA; d_gene: NA; CDR3aa: CARSLGDETGNGYTF; CDR3nt: TGTGCCAGAAGCTTGGGGGACGAGACAGGCAATGGCTACACCTTC
j_gene: TRBJ1-2; v_gene: TRBV7-2; abundance: NA; d_gene: NA; CDR3aa: CASSLGSRAPLGYTF; CDR3nt: TGTGCCAGCAGCTTAGGTAGCAGGGCGCCGTTGGGCTACACCTTC
j_gene: TRBJ1-6; v_gene: TRBV28; abundance: NA; d_gene: TRBD1; CDR3aa: CASNRGIGSPLHF; CDR3nt: TGTGCCAGCAACAGGGGGATAGGTTCACCCCTCCACTTT
j_gene: TRBJ2-5; v_gene: TRBV28; abundance: NA; d_gene: NA; CDR3aa: CASTGVGETQYF; CDR3nt: TGTGCCAGCACAGGGGTAGGAGAGACCCAGTACTTC
j_gene: TRBJ2-3; v_gene: TRBV7-9; abundance: NA; d_gene: NA; CDR3aa: CASSSSGTATDTQYF; CDR3nt: TGTGCCAGCAGCTCCTCCGGCACAGCCACAGATACGCAGTATTTT
j_gene: TRBJ2-5; v_gene: TRBV14; abundance: NA; d_gene: NA; CDR3aa: CASSQGGRGTQYF; CDR3nt: TGTGCCAGCAGCCAGGGTGGGCGTGGAACCCAGTACTTC
j_gene: TRBJ1-2; v_gene: TRBV18; abundance: once; d_gene: TRBD1; CDR3aa: CASSLDRRTYGYTF; CDR3nt: TGTGCCAGCTCCCTGGACAGGAGGACCTATGGCTACACCTTC
j_gene: TRBJ1-2; v_gene: TRBV9; abundance: NA; d_gene: NA; CDR3aa: CASSVAAGDYGYTF; CDR3nt: TGTGCCAGCAGCGTAGCCGCAGGGGACTATGGCTACACCTTC
j_gene: TRBJ2-7; v_gene: TRBV28; abundance: NA; d_gene: NA; CDR3aa: CASSLPGVFAEQYF; CDR3nt: TGTGCCAGCAGTTTACCAGGGGTCTTCGCCGAGCAGTACTTC
j_gene: TRBJ2-7; v_gene: TRBV4-3; abundance: few; d_gene: TRBD2; CDR3aa: CASSLLAGNYLYF; CDR3nt: TGCGCCAGCAGTTTGCTAGCGGGCAATTACTTATACTTC
j_gene: TRBJ1-1; v_gene: TRBV27; abundance: NA; d_gene: NA; CDR3aa: CASSLSTGSNEAFF; CDR3nt: TGTGCCAGCAGTTTATCAACAGGTTCAAATGAAGCTTTCTTT
j_gene: TRBJ2-3; v_gene: TRBV5-1; abundance: NA; d_gene: NA; CDR3aa: CASRTGLVATDTQYF; CDR3nt: TGCGCCAGCAGGACGGGACTCGTAGCAACAGATACGCAGTATTTT
j_gene: TRBJ1-5; v_gene: TRBV2; abundance: NA; d_gene: NA; CDR3aa: CASSDQGRRQPQHF; CDR3nt: TGTGCCAGCAGTGACCAGGGAAGAAGGCAGCCCCAGCATTTT
j_gene: TRBJ2-1; v_gene: TRBV30; abundance: NA; d_gene: TRBD2; CDR3aa: CAWMGGRDSPLNVEQFF; CDR3nt: TGTGCCTGGATGGGCGGGAGGGATAGTCCCCTCAATGTTGAGCAGTTCTTC
j_gene: TRBJ1-1; v_gene: TRBV11-2; abundance: NA; d_gene: NA; CDR3aa: CASSSGWNTEAFF; CDR3nt: TGTGCCAGCAGCTCTGGCTGGAACACTGAAGCTTTCTTT
j_gene: TRBJ1-6; v_gene: TRBV5-6; abundance: NA; d_gene: TRBD1; CDR3aa: CASRGQGISPLHF; CDR3nt: TGTGCCAGCCGAGGACAGGGTATCTCACCCCTCCACTTT
j_gene: TRBJ2-2; v_gene: TRBV10-1; abundance: NA; d_gene: NA; CDR3aa: CASSLDLRTTGELFF; CDR3nt: TGCGCCAGCAGTCTTGACTTACGAACTACCGGGGAGCTGTTTTTT
j_gene: TRBJ1-1; v_gene: TRBV28; abundance: NA; d_gene: TRBD1; CDR3aa: CASSYEQGDGAFF; CDR3nt: TGTGCCAGCAGTTACGAACAGGGGGACGGAGCTTTCTTT